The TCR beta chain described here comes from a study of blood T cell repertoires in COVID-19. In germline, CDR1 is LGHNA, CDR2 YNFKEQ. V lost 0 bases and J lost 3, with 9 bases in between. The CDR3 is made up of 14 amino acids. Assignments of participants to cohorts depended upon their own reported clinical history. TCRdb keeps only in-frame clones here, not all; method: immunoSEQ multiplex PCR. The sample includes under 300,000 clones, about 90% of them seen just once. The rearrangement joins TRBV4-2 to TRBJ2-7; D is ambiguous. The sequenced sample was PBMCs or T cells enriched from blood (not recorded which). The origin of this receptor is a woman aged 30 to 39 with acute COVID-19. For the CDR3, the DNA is TGTGCCAGCAGCCAAGAGGGCATGGGCTACGAGCAGTACTTC. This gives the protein CASSQEGMGYEQYF.